This T cell receptor beta chain emerged from a study of CD8+CD57+ T cells in acquired aplastic anemia. Study in general: Sorted CD4+ and CD8+ cells gave a mean 3.2 ug DNA, range 0.2 to 27.4 ug. Study-wide results and caveats: Between patients and controls, over 25 CD8+ CDR3 sequences were found in common.

Template material for TCR beta VDJ and CDR3 profiling consisted of genomic DNA. In TCRdb, the reads were re-called with MiXCR into one record per CDR3 protein. The sample holds 150,000 to 200,000 distinct CDR3 sequences, around 48% seen once. Patients chosen for sequencing had CD8+CD57+ cells that had expanded, as shown by flow cytometry. Each patient carried a diagnosis of severe acquired aplastic anemia. Among the patients, none had received any therapy at the time of blood sampling. Notes on this clonotype: Its antigen remains unidentified.

V gave up 6 bases and J gave up 2 bases; unmatched junction bases: 8. Germline V gene data show CDR1 as SNHLY and CDR2 as FYNNEI. The CDR3 is made up of 15 amino acids. This receptor was taken from a human donor with aplastic anemia. This rearrangement joins TRBV2 to TRBJ2-7; 9 bases are a match to TRBD1. Sequenced sample: sorted CD4+, CD8+, or CD8+CD57+ T cells (not recorded which) from PBMCs. The chain's CDR3 is CASSVGQGLTYEQYF. The CDR3, as DNA: TGTGCCAGCAGCGTTGGACAGGGGCTTACCTACGAGCAGTACTTC.